The clone carrying this T cell receptor (beta chain) was seen ten or more times. Its antigen is unknown. TCRdb recomputed calls from the RT-PCR reads with MiXCR, one row per CDR3 protein. The sample consists of around 470,000 distinct CDR3 sequences, more than 7% of them appearing once. The CDR3 extends over 14 amino acids. Trimming left V 0 bases short and J 4 bases short, with 9 bases between. From germline, CDR1 is LGHNA and CDR2 YNFKEQ. The data stem from a study of response to subunit inactivated influenza vaccine. The study, taken as a whole, reports: There was a suggestion from the authors that each seasonal influenza vaccination recruits few new T cells.

The sample was PBMCs from blood, taken about 24 months after vaccination. This clonotype was obtained from a man aged 45 to 75 who received an inactivated influenza vaccine. The genes are TRBV4-2 and TRBJ2-5; unclear D gene. CDR3 coding DNA: TGTGCCAGCAGCCAAGATACCCGGAGAGAGACCCAGTACTTC. Encoded protein: CASSQDTRRETQYF.